A selection of T cell receptor beta chains follows, all from one sample in a study of blood T cell repertoires in COVID-19. The table came from immunoSEQ multiplex PCR; TCRdb's copy has only in-frame clones and leaves some out. Among 150,000 or so clones listed, roughly four fifths were seen once. The sample was peripheral blood. Receptors were obtained from a human donor with acute or convalescent COVID-19. The donor label of this sample is uncertain. The CDR3 runs from the conserved cysteine through the conserved F or W. D genes are given only for firm matches. Not all rows give a size; the values are once, few, many and, for expanded clones, a class.

V: TRBV11-2
D: TRBD1
J: TRBJ1-1
size: .
DNA: TGTGCCAGCAGCTTAGGTGGCGGGACAGGGCTAGAAGCTTTCTTT
CDR3: CASSLGGGTGLEAFF

V: TRBV5-4
D: TRBD2
J: TRBJ2-1
size: .
DNA: TGTGCCAGCAGCTACGGGGGGGCCTGGGGTAATGAGCAGTTCTTC
CDR3: CASSYGGAWGNEQFF

V: TRBV7-2
D: .
J: TRBJ2-7
size: .
DNA: TGTGCCAGCAGCTTAGGGGTCGGGACCTACGAGCAGTACTTC
CDR3: CASSLGVGTYEQYF

V: TRBV5-1
D: .
J: TRBJ2-5
size: once
DNA: TGCGCCAGCGCACGTGGTACAGTCCAAGAGACCCAGTACTTC
CDR3: CASARGTVQETQYF

V: TRBV9
D: .
J: TRBJ2-1
size: few
DNA: TGTGCCAGCAGCACCGGGACCTACAATGAGCAGTTCTTC
CDR3: CASSTGTYNEQFF

V: TRBV19
D: .
J: TRBJ2-7
size: few
DNA: TGTGCCAGTAGTATAGATACATTGGGCGCAAGAAGGGAGCAGTACTTC
CDR3: CASSIDTLGARREQYF

V: TRBV3-1/TRBV3-2
D: .
J: TRBJ1-1
size: .
DNA: TGTGCCAGCAGCCAAGAGGCGGGGACTGAAGCTTTCTTT
CDR3: CASSQEAGTEAFF

V: TRBV20-1
D: .
J: TRBJ2-1
size: .
DNA: TGCAGTGCTAGTGGATGGCGGGGCCGCGGTGAGCAGTTCTTC
CDR3: CSASGWRGRGEQFF

V: TRBV29-1
D: .
J: TRBJ1-2
size: .
DNA: TGCAGCGTTGAAGAGGGGACTGACTATGGCTACACCTTC
CDR3: CSVEEGTDYGYTF

V: TRBV7-8
D: TRBD1
J: TRBJ1-4
size: .
DNA: TGTGCCAGCAGCTCTAGGGGGCGGCGGAGTGAAAAACTGTTTTTT
CDR3: CASSSRGRRSEKLFF

V: TRBV10-2
D: .
J: TRBJ2-3
size: .
DNA: TGCGCCAGCAGTGAGGCCCCAGGGTTAGTTGGCACAGATACGCAGTATTTT
CDR3: CASSEAPGLVGTDTQYF

V: TRBV10-2
D: TRBD2
J: TRBJ2-5
size: .
DNA: TGCGCCAGCATGAGGAGCGGGGGGGCCCATTTGGTTACCCAGTACTTC
CDR3: CASMRSGGAHLVTQYF

V: TRBV19
D: .
J: TRBJ1-6
size: .
DNA: TGTGCCAGTAGTACGAAGGGGCTTAATTCACCCCTCCACTTT
CDR3: CASSTKGLNSPLHF

V: TRBV5-6
D: .
J: TRBJ2-2
size: .
DNA: TGTGCCAGCAGCTTGGGAGTGCGTAGCACCGGGGAGCTGTTTTTT
CDR3: CASSLGVRSTGELFF

V: TRBV6-2/TRBV6-3
D: TRBD2
J: TRBJ2-3
size: .
DNA: TGTGCCAGCAGTGCAACCGGGACTAGTCGTTCCGGGCAGTATTTT
CDR3: CASSATGTSRSGQYF

V: TRBV7-9
D: .
J: TRBJ2-2
size: .
DNA: TGTGCCAGCAGCTTGTACAGGGAGAACACCGGGGAGCTGTTTTTT
CDR3: CASSLYRENTGELFF

V: TRBV7-2
D: .
J: TRBJ1-1
size: .
DNA: TGTGCCAGCAGCCTTAGCTTTTTAACTTTCTTT
CDR3: CASSLSFLTFF

V: TRBV5-4
D: .
J: TRBJ1-3
size: .
DNA: TGTGCCAGCAGCTTGGGGACAGCCGGAAACACCATATATTTT
CDR3: CASSLGTAGNTIYF

V: TRBV19
D: .
J: TRBJ1-3
size: few
DNA: TGTGCCAGTAAGGGGGGGTTAGGACTCTCTGGAAACACCATATATTTT
CDR3: CASKGGLGLSGNTIYF

V: TRBV3-1/TRBV3-2
D: .
J: TRBJ2-2
size: .
DNA: TGTGCCAGCAGCCCTAGGGGATACACCGGGGAGCTGTTTTTT
CDR3: CASSPRGYTGELFF

V: TRBV27
D: TRBD1
J: TRBJ1-4
size: .
DNA: TGTGCCAGCAGGCCAGCGGGGACAGGGAAAGAAAAACTGTTTTTT
CDR3: CASRPAGTGKEKLFF

V: TRBV27
D: .
J: TRBJ1-4
size: few
DNA: TGTGCCAGCAGTTCCGAAGCCCGTCAAAAACTGTTTTTT
CDR3: CASSSEARQKLFF

V: TRBV7-8
D: .
J: TRBJ2-3
size: .
DNA: TGTGCCAGCAGCTTAGAGCCTTCCACAGATACGCAGTATTTT
CDR3: CASSLEPSTDTQYF

V: TRBV30
D: .
J: TRBJ2-5
size: .
DNA: TGTGCCTGGAGTCTGCAAGAGACCCAGTACTTC
CDR3: CAWSLQETQYF

V: TRBV2
D: .
J: TRBJ2-7
size: few
DNA: TGTGCCAGCAGACCGGGACTGCGAGCCTACGAGCAGTACTTC
CDR3: CASRPGLRAYEQYF

V: TRBV6-1
D: .
J: TRBJ1-2
size: .
DNA: TGTGCCAGCAGTGAAGGCGGACAGTTAAACCCCACCTTC
CDR3: CASSEGGQLNPTF

V: TRBV19
D: TRBD2
J: TRBJ2-5
size: .
DNA: TGTGCCAGTAGACAACTAGCGGGGAGACAAGAGACCCAGTACTTC
CDR3: CASRQLAGRQETQYF

V: TRBV5-1
D: TRBD1
J: TRBJ2-4
size: .
DNA: TGCGCCAGCAGCTCCGACAGGGGCGGCATTCAGTACTTC
CDR3: CASSSDRGGIQYF

V: TRBV2
D: .
J: TRBJ1-6
size: .
DNA: TGTGCCAGCAGCCGGTCGGGTACCCTCCACTTT
CDR3: CASSRSGTLHF

V: TRBV12-2
D: .
J: TRBJ1-2
size: .
DNA: TGTGCAAGTCGCTCTCCCCCCCCGGACAGCTATGGCTACACCTTC
CDR3: CASRSPPPDSYGYTF

V: TRBV2
D: .
J: TRBJ1-6
size: .
DNA: TGTGCCAGCATCAAGGACGGAGGCTCCTATAATTCACCCCTCCACTTT
CDR3: CASIKDGGSYNSPLHF

V: TRBV2
D: TRBD1
J: TRBJ1-2
size: many
DNA: TGTGCCGGGTCAACGGACAGGGAAAATGGCTACACCTTC
CDR3: CAGSTDRENGYTF

V: TRBV2
D: .
J: TRBJ2-3
size: .
DNA: TGTGCCAGCAGCAACGGGGATACGCAGTATTTT
CDR3: CASSNGDTQYF

V: TRBV11-2
D: .
J: TRBJ2-1
size: .
DNA: TGTGCCAGCAGCGTCGGGATCCGTTACAATGAGCAGTTCTTC
CDR3: CASSVGIRYNEQFF

V: TRBV19
D: .
J: TRBJ1-3
size: .
DNA: TGTGCCAGTAGTATAGGCGGGCGCAGAGCTGGAAACACCATATATTTT
CDR3: CASSIGGRRAGNTIYF

V: TRBV7-2
D: TRBD1
J: TRBJ1-2
size: few
DNA: TGTGCCAGCAGCCCCGGACAGGGAGGAGGGTATGGCTACACCTTC
CDR3: CASSPGQGGGYGYTF

V: TRBV27
D: TRBD1
J: TRBJ1-6
size: .
DNA: TGTGCCAGCAGTTCCACCCACCTTCGGACAGGGCGAAGTTCACCCCTCCACTTT
CDR3: CASSSTHLRTGRSSPLHF

V: TRBV28
D: TRBD1
J: TRBJ1-4
size: .
DNA: TGTGCCAGCAGTTCCCCGGGACAGGGGGAAAAACTGTTTTTT
CDR3: CASSSPGQGEKLFF

V: TRBV12-3/TRBV12-4
D: TRBD1
J: TRBJ1-1
size: few
DNA: TGTGCCAGCAGTTTCCGGGCAGGGGGGCGAGCTTTCTTT
CDR3: CASSFRAGGRAFF

V: TRBV25-1
D: .
J: TRBJ1-1
size: .
DNA: TGTGCCAGCGGGAACAGGGCCACTGAAGCTTTCTTT
CDR3: CASGNRATEAFF

V: TRBV6-5
D: .
J: TRBJ2-5
size: .
DNA: TGTGCCAGCAGCGGCGGTCGGGGGGAGACCCAGTACTTC
CDR3: CASSGGRGETQYF

V: TRBV30
D: .
J: TRBJ1-6
size: .
DNA: TGTGCCTGGAGTGTACTCCGGACAGAAAATTCACCCCTCCACTTT
CDR3: CAWSVLRTENSPLHF

V: TRBV10-3
D: TRBD2
J: TRBJ2-7
size: .
DNA: TGTGCCATCAGTGAGGAGGATAGCGGGCTTACCTACGAGCAGTACTTC
CDR3: CAISEEDSGLTYEQYF

V: TRBV24-1
D: .
J: TRBJ2-5
size: .
DNA: TGTGCCACCAGTGATCCAAACCAAGAGACCCAGTACTTC
CDR3: CATSDPNQETQYF

V: TRBV6-5
D: TRBD1
J: TRBJ1-1
size: .
DNA: TGTGCCAGCACTTCCAGGGGGCGCGACACTGAAGCTTTCTTT
CDR3: CASTSRGRDTEAFF

V: TRBV12-5
D: TRBD1
J: TRBJ2-5
size: .
DNA: TGTGCTAGTGGTTGGGGAACAGGGGGTACCCAAGAGACCCAGTACTTC
CDR3: CASGWGTGGTQETQYF

V: TRBV6-5
D: TRBD1
J: TRBJ1-5
size: .
DNA: TGTGCCAGTAGACAGGGGACCAGCAATCAGCCCCAGCATTTT
CDR3: CASRQGTSNQPQHF

V: TRBV21-1
D: .
J: TRBJ2-7
size: .
DNA: TGTGCCAGCAGCCTTCTGAACACTAGCGGGGGGTACTCCTACGAGCAGTACTTC
CDR3: CASSLLNTSGGYSYEQYF

V: TRBV6-6
D: TRBD1
J: TRBJ1-3
size: .
DNA: TGTGCCAGCAGTCGGGGGACAGGGCCAATCTCTGGAAACACCATATATTTT
CDR3: CASSRGTGPISGNTIYF

V: TRBV2
D: TRBD1
J: TRBJ1-1
size: .
DNA: TGTGCCAGCAGCGACGGACAGGGTCATAATGAAGCTTTCTTT
CDR3: CASSDGQGHNEAFF

V: TRBV5-5
D: TRBD1
J: TRBJ1-2
size: .
DNA: TGTGCCAGCAGCTTGACAGGGGACTATGGCTACACCTTC
CDR3: CASSLTGDYGYTF

V: TRBV19
D: .
J: TRBJ2-3
size: .
DNA: TGTGCCAGTAGTATTCCTACAGATACGCAGTATTTT
CDR3: CASSIPTDTQYF

V: TRBV3-1/TRBV3-2
D: TRBD1
J: TRBJ1-2
size: .
DNA: TGTGCCAGCAGCGCGGGGACTTTGGGACAGTCCATGTATGGCTACACCTTC
CDR3: CASSAGTLGQSMYGYTF

V: TRBV6-5
D: .
J: TRBJ1-6
size: .
DNA: TGTGCCAGCAGTTACAGGGGCTTTGGTGATTCACCCCTCCACTTT
CDR3: CASSYRGFGDSPLHF

V: TRBV6-5
D: TRBD1
J: TRBJ1-2
size: .
DNA: TGTGCCAGCACCTCAAGACAGGGGAACTATGGCTACACCTTC
CDR3: CASTSRQGNYGYTF

V: TRBV11-2
D: TRBD1
J: TRBJ1-2
size: .
DNA: TGTGCCAGCAGCCGCAATCGGGACAGAGGCTATGGCTACACCTTC
CDR3: CASSRNRDRGYGYTF

V: TRBV19
D: TRBD1
J: TRBJ2-7
size: .
DNA: TGTGCCAGTAGTATAGAGGGACAGGGAATCTACGAGCAGTACTTC
CDR3: CASSIEGQGIYEQYF

V: TRBV24-1
D: TRBD1
J: TRBJ2-7
size: .
DNA: TGTGCCACCAGTGACCCCGGGACAGGGGGCTACGAGCAGTACTTC
CDR3: CATSDPGTGGYEQYF

V: TRBV13
D: TRBD1
J: TRBJ2-1
size: .
DNA: TGTGCCAGCAGCCTAAACACCGGGACAGGATTCAATGAGCAGTTCTTC
CDR3: CASSLNTGTGFNEQFF

V: TRBV6-5
D: .
J: TRBJ1-1
size: .
DNA: TGTGCCAGCAGTCGAACAGATTTGAACACTGAAGCTTTCTTT
CDR3: CASSRTDLNTEAFF